This is a list of T cell receptor beta chains from one sample in a study of CD8+ T cells in alopecia areata. Libraries were prepared by immunoSEQ multiplex PCR; TCRdb keeps only in-frame clonotypes and omits some of them. The sample carries about 42,000 clones, around 90% recorded once. The sample consisted of CD8+ T cells sorted from blood, taken at week 24, from a patient treated with tofacitinib. All receptors come from a human donor with alopecia areata. The CDR3 runs from the conserved cysteine through the conserved F or W. The D gene is left open where the match is weak. Size is stated for part of the rows, as once, few or many counts, or as a class when the clone is expanded.

d_gene,abundance,j_gene,v_gene,CDR3aa,CDR3nt
.,.,TRBJ1-1,TRBV2,CASRTGTLGMNTEAFF,TGTGCCAGCAGGACTGGGACTTTAGGCATGAACACTGAAGCTTTCTTT
.,.,TRBJ2-7,TRBV7-9,CASSPRQDTYEQYF,TGTGCCAGCAGCCCCAGACAGGACACCTACGAGCAGTACTTC
.,once,TRBJ2-4,TRBV6-1,CASSSRQGLDIQYF,TGTGCCAGCAGTTCTAGGCAGGGGTTGGACATTCAGTACTTC
.,.,TRBJ1-2,TRBV4-1,CASSQVGRNRASYGYTF,TGCGCCAGCAGCCAAGTTGGTCGGAACAGAGCAAGCTATGGCTACACCTTC
TRBD1,once,TRBJ2-7,TRBV19,CASSPRTGKIDEQYF,TGTGCCAGTAGTCCGCGGACAGGGAAAATAGACGAGCAGTACTTC
.,.,TRBJ2-1,TRBV11-1,CASSSRGRSYNEQFF,TGTGCCAGCAGCTCACGGGGTCGATCCTACAATGAGCAGTTCTTC
.,.,TRBJ2-1,TRBV30,CAWSVLDLGVFF,TGTGCCTGGAGTGTACTCGACCTAGGGGTGTTCTTC
TRBD2,.,TRBJ2-7,TRBV29-1,CSVVATSGAYEQYF,TGCAGCGTTGTAGCGACTAGCGGGGCCTACGAGCAGTACTTC
.,.,TRBJ2-7,TRBV6-6,CASRTLVSDEQYF,TGTGCCAGCAGGACACTGGTTTCGGACGAGCAGTACTTC
.,once,TRBJ2-5,TRBV7-8,CASSLESADVETQYF,TGTGCCAGCAGCTTAGAATCAGCGGACGTGGAGACCCAGTACTTC
.,once,TRBJ2-3,TRBV30,CAWSGAGGADTQYF,TGTGCCTGGAGTGGCGCAGGGGGGGCGGATACGCAGTATTTT
TRBD2,.,TRBJ2-5,TRBV4-2,CASSHLAGAQETQYF,TGTGCCAGCAGCCATCTAGCGGGAGCACAAGAGACCCAGTACTTC
.,.,TRBJ1-1,TRBV6-5,CASSYRLLELGTEAFF,TGTGCCAGCAGTTATCGCCTCTTGGAGCTAGGGACTGAAGCTTTCTTT
.,.,TRBJ2-1,TRBV11-2,CASSLLSGPGVNEQFF,TGTGCCAGCAGCTTATTATCCGGTCCCGGTGTCAATGAGCAGTTCTTC
.,.,TRBJ2-7,TRBV27,CASSFTGYEQYF,TGTGCCAGCAGTTTTACGGGTTACGAGCAGTACTTC
TRBD1,.,TRBJ2-1,TRBV7-9,CASSLSQGDEDNEQFF,TGTGCCAGCAGCTTAAGTCAGGGGGACGAAGACAATGAGCAGTTCTTC
TRBD2,.,TRBJ2-1,TRBV7-2,CASRLSGDNEQFF,TGTGCCAGCAGGCTTAGCGGGGACAATGAGCAGTTCTTC
TRBD2,.,TRBJ2-1,TRBV4-3,CASSQVLAGGHNEQFF,TGCGCCAGCAGCCAAGTCTTAGCGGGGGGGCACAATGAGCAGTTCTTC
TRBD1,.,TRBJ2-7,TRBV6-1,CASSRTGQGSEQYF,TGTGCCAGCAGTCGAACGGGACAGGGATCCGAGCAGTACTTC
.,.,TRBJ2-7,TRBV28,CASSPGTSYEQYF,TGTGCCAGCAGTCCCGGGACTTCCTACGAGCAGTACTTC
.,.,TRBJ2-5,TRBV4-3,CASSSQSKETQYF,TGCGCCAGCAGCTCACAGAGCAAAGAGACCCAGTACTTC
.,.,TRBJ1-1,TRBV5-6,CASSQPTEINTEAFF,TGTGCCAGCAGCCAGCCGACCGAAATCAACACTGAAGCTTTCTTT
.,.,TRBJ2-3,TRBV27,CASRGDWGTDTQYF,TGTGCCAGCAGGGGGGACTGGGGCACAGATACGCAGTATTTT
TRBD1,few,TRBJ1-1,TRBV5-8,CASSWDRGTEAFF,TGTGCCAGCAGCTGGGACAGGGGAACTGAAGCTTTCTTT
.,.,TRBJ1-1,TRBV25-1,CASSEVGEGPEAFF,TGTGCCAGCAGTGAAGTCGGAGAGGGGCCTGAAGCTTTCTTT
.,.,TRBJ2-3,TRBV5-6,CASSLIRKGTDTQYF,TGTGCCAGCAGCTTGATCAGGAAGGGCACAGATACGCAGTATTTT
.,.,TRBJ2-7,TRBV28,CASTIHRNRAYEQYF,TGTGCCAGCACGATACACAGGAATCGGGCCTACGAGCAGTACTTC
.,.,TRBJ2-7,TRBV11-2,CASSLDPGATYEQYF,TGTGCCAGCAGCTTAGACCCGGGGGCCACCTACGAGCAGTACTTC
TRBD1,few,TRBJ2-7,TRBV27,CASSLGRTGDSFHEQYF,TGTGCCAGCAGCTTGGGCCGGACAGGGGATTCATTCCACGAGCAGTACTTC
.,.,TRBJ2-1,TRBV27,CASRVGSYNEQFF,TGTGCCAGCAGGGTTGGCTCCTACAATGAGCAGTTCTTC
.,.,TRBJ2-2,TRBV7-9,CASLYGGPGELFF,TGTGCCAGCCTCTATGGAGGTCCCGGGGAGCTGTTTTTT
.,.,TRBJ2-5,TRBV7-8,CASSLWLGQHQETQYF,TGTGCCAGCAGCTTATGGTTAGGACAACACCAAGAGACCCAGTACTTC
.,.,TRBJ2-3,TRBV21-1,CASSIGTDHHTDTQYF,TGTGCCAGCAGCATAGGGACGGATCACCACACAGATACGCAGTATTTT
.,.,TRBJ2-3,TRBV9,CASSVGGRDADTQYF,TGTGCCAGCAGCGTAGGGGGCAGGGACGCAGATACGCAGTATTTT
TRBD2,.,TRBJ2-4,TRBV6-6,CASSSIDGGGKNIQYF,TGTGCCAGCAGTTCGATCGACGGGGGGGGCAAAAACATTCAGTACTTC
.,.,TRBJ2-1,TRBV15,CATRSPHHDNEQFF,TGTGCCACCAGATCCCCGCACCATGACAATGAGCAGTTCTTC
.,once,TRBJ1-1,TRBV30,CAWDRLRNTEAFF,TGTGCCTGGGATAGACTGAGAAACACTGAAGCTTTCTTT
.,.,TRBJ2-1,TRBV6-6,CASSPHNDEQFF,TGTGCCAGCAGTCCACACAACGATGAGCAGTTCTTC
TRBD1,.,TRBJ2-1,TRBV29-1,CSVEEWGQRSYNEQFF,TGCAGCGTTGAAGAATGGGGACAGCGCTCCTACAATGAGCAGTTCTTC
.,once,TRBJ2-4,TRBV7-9,CASSPPEVALTKNIQYF,TGTGCCAGCAGCCCTCCGGAGGTAGCTCTGACCAAAAACATTCAGTACTTC
.,.,TRBJ2-2,TRBV29-1,CSARDGNTGELFF,TGCAGCGCTAGGGACGGTAACACCGGGGAGCTGTTTTTT
TRBD1,.,TRBJ2-3,TRBV5-6,CASSWAAPTGGPDTQYF,TGTGCCAGCAGCTGGGCCGCCCCGACAGGGGGACCAGATACGCAGTATTTT
.,.,TRBJ2-7,TRBV6-1,CASLRAGLGYEQYF,TGTGCCAGCCTCAGGGCCGGGCTTGGCTACGAGCAGTACTTC
TRBD1,once,TRBJ2-5,TRBV4-1,CASSHSLRPDREQETQYF,TGCGCCAGCAGCCACTCACTACGCCCGGACAGGGAACAAGAGACCCAGTACTTC
TRBD1,.,TRBJ1-2,TRBV7-9,CASSLRDPRTGPYGYTF,TGTGCCAGCAGCTTAAGGGATCCACGGACAGGGCCTTATGGCTACACCTTC
.,.,TRBJ2-7,TRBV4-1,CASSQEGLSYEQYF,TGCGCCAGCAGCCAAGAGGGGTTGAGCTACGAGCAGTACTTC
.,.,TRBJ2-1,TRBV10-3,CAIATSSYNEQFF,TGTGCCATCGCGACAAGCTCCTACAATGAGCAGTTCTTC
.,.,TRBJ2-6,TRBV19,CASRAGAGANVLTF,TGTGCCAGTAGGGCCGGGGCTGGGGCCAACGTCCTGACTTTC
TRBD1,.,TRBJ2-1,TRBV19,CASSIILGTGSNEQFF,TGTGCCAGTAGTATAATCTTAGGGACAGGGTCCAATGAGCAGTTCTTC
.,few,TRBJ2-7,TRBV27,CASSLFSSSYEQYF,TGTGCCAGCAGTTTGTTTAGTAGCTCCTACGAGCAGTACTTC
TRBD1,.,TRBJ2-1,TRBV29-1,CSVPFTGALDEQFF,TGCAGCGTACCTTTTACAGGGGCCCTCGATGAGCAGTTCTTC
.,.,TRBJ1-1,TRBV5-1,CASSLGQATEAFF,TGCGCCAGCAGCTTGGGACAGGCCACTGAAGCTTTCTTT
.,.,TRBJ2-1,TRBV29-1,CSVQISGYNEQFF,TGCAGCGTTCAAATTTCAGGCTACAATGAGCAGTTCTTC
TRBD1,.,TRBJ2-1,TRBV29-1,CSVEGTGGRGEQFF,TGCAGCGTTGAAGGTACAGGGGGCAGGGGTGAGCAGTTCTTC
TRBD1,.,TRBJ2-2,TRBV7-9,CASSLPKTGLAGELFF,TGTGCCAGCAGCTTACCCAAGACAGGGTTGGCCGGGGAGCTGTTTTTT